The present T cell receptor beta chain was sequenced within a study of shared clonotypes between healthy human individuals. Trimming pared 0 bases from V and 1 base from J, leaving 11 bases between. From germline, CDR1 is SGHNT and CDR2 YYREEE (reference sequence). There are 16 residues in the CDR3. Assay: immunoSEQ multiplex PCR; the TCRdb copy retains only in-frame clones and omits some. The sample gives around 2.3 million clones, around 95% of which show up once; 0.1% to 0.15% is in the top ten. General observations from the study: Relative to memory subsets, naive subsets generally showed larger estimated richness.

Details on this clone: Its target is not known. This specimen includes other DNA sequences encoding the same CDR3.

The chain uses TRBV5-4 and TRBJ2-4; D is uncertain. The sample was naive CD4+ T cells sorted from blood. Subset defined: CD45RA+ positively selected. This receptor was taken from a man between 18 and 29 years old in good health. CDR3 nucleotides: TGTGCCAGCAGCTTGGCCGGCACTCTCGCCAAAAACATTCAGTACTTC. Protein sequence: CASSLAGTLAKNIQYF.